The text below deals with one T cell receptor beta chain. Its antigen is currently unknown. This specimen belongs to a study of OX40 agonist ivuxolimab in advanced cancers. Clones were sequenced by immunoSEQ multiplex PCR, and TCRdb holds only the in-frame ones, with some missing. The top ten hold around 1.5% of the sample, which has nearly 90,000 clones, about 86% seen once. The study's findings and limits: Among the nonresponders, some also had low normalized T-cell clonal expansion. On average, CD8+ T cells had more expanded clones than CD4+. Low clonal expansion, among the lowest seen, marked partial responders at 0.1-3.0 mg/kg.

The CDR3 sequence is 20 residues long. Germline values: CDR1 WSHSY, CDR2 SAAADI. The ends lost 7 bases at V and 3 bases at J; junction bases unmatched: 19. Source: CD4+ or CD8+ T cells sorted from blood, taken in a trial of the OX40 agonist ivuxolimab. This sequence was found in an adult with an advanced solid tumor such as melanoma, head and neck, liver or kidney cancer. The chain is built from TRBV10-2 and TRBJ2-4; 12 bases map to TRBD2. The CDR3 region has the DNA TGCGCCAGCATGACCTCCGCCGGGACTAGCGGGCAGGGGGTCAAAAACATTCAGTACTTC. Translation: CASMTSAGTSGQGVKNIQYF.